Below, 14 T cell receptor beta chains from the same sample are listed, as sequenced in a study of T cells in Graves' hyperthyroidism and ophthalmopathy. TCR beta CDR3 region amplification was performed from RNA transcripts. The TCR CDR3 first-round RT-PCR relied on the HTBI primer set. Via MiXCR, TCRdb re-called the multiplex PCR reads, giving one row per CDR3 protein. The data contain about 200,000 distinct CDR3 sequences, roughly a sixth of them singletons. The sequenced sample was blood. These receptors all come from a woman aged 50 to 60 with Graves' hyperthyroidism.

This clonotype was counted only a few times. One end of the junction is discordant with germline, which a read error may explain. This chain uses TRBV6-1 with TRBJ2-1; 10 bases line up with TRBD2. The germline CDR1 and CDR2 sequences are MNHNS and SASEGT. This CDR3 has 17 amino acids. The CDR3 sequence: CASSDLPSGSSYNEQLF. CDR3 nucleotide sequence: TGTGCCAGCAGTGATTTACCTAGCGGGAGCTCCTACAATGAGCAGCTCTTC.

This clonotype was counted many times. V gene TRBV6-5 combines with J gene TRBJ2-5; 8 positions agree with TRBD2. CDR3 length: 14 amino acids. Germline V CDR1 and CDR2: MNHEY, SVGAGI. Trimming cost V 1 base and J 5 bases; bases outside gene matches: 3. The CDR3 coding sequence is TGTGCCAGCAGTTACTTGGGACTAGGGGAGACCCAGTACTTC. It yields the protein CASSYLGLGETQYF.

This clonotype has a count of ten or more. The genes are TRBV12-3 or TRBV12-4 and TRBJ2-7; D is unclear. V was shortened by 6 bases and J by 5 bases, with 11 bases between the two germline ends. This CDR3 region has 12 residues. The CDR3, as DNA: TGTGCCAGCAGCCTTGACCAGCACGAGCAGTACTTC. The encoded protein is CASSLDQHEQYF.

The rearrangement uses TRBV7-8 and TRBJ1-6; 7 bases line up with TRBD1. Per germline, CDR1 SGHVS and CDR2 FQNEAQ. The CDR3 contains 16 residues. V shed 3 bases, J shed 4 bases, and the junction held 6 bases outside the gene matches. The DNA for the CDR3 is TGTGCCAGCAGCTTCGAACCGGGACAGTATAATTCACCCCTCCACTTT. Its protein is CASSFEPGQYNSPLHF.

This clonotype has at least ten counts. The chain couples TRBV6-1 to TRBJ1-4; D possibly corresponds to TRBD1 (5 bases). V was clipped by 6 bases and J by 8 bases, with 19 bases between them. The CDR3 loop spans 15 amino acids. Germline assignment: CDR1 MNHNS and CDR2 SASEGT. CDR3 region: CASSEGKGWGEKLFF. The CDR3 nucleotides are TGTGCCAGCAGCGAGGGGAAGGGGTGGGGAGAAAAACTGTTTTTT.

For this clonotype: Being one base from a much bigger clone, this may be a read error. The rearrangement uses TRBV7-2 and TRBJ1-2, with D unresolved. The CDR3 has 16 amino acids. CDR1 SGHTA and CDR2 FQGNSA come from the germline V gene. The CDR3 nucleotides read TGTGCCGGCAGCTTAGAGGTAGCAGCGGTTACCTATGGCTACACCTTC. The encoded protein is CAGSLEVAAVTYGYTF.

This clonotype was observed a handful of times. CDR3: CASKGMNYGYTF. The CDR3 coding sequence is TGTGCCAGCAAAGGGATGAACTATGGCTACACCTTC. The chain links TRBV27 to TRBJ1-2; D unclear. The V gene lost 7 bases and the J gene lost 2 bases, with 8 bases spanning the gap. Germline-derived CDR1 and CDR2 are MNHEY and SMNVEV (reference sequence). This CDR3 comprises 12 residues.

The sample holds many counts of this clonotype. This rearrangement joins TRBV15 to TRBJ2-2; 10 bases match TRBD2. Germline assignment: CDR1 LNHNV and CDR2 YYDKDF (reference sequence). The CDR3 is 16 amino acids. Trimming removed 1 base from V and 5 bases from J; junction bases left unmatched: 4. The CDR3 DNA reads as TGTGCCACCAGCAGAGCTAGCGGGAGAGGAACCGGGGAGCTGTTTTTT. It translates to CATSRASGRGTGELFF.

Regarding this clonotype: This may be a read error: a much more frequent sequence differs by one nucleotide. The rearrangement uses TRBV24-1 and TRBJ2-1, with D tentatively TRBD1 (5 bases). Germline values: CDR1 KGHDR, CDR2 SFDVKD. The CDR3 is 12 residues long. CDR3 sequence reads: CATGASHNEQFF. The CDR3 DNA follows: TGTGCCACCGGGGCCTCCCACAATGAGCAGTTCTTC.

Ten or more counts support this clonotype. The genes are TRBV12-3 or TRBV12-4 and TRBJ1-2, with 7 bases matching TRBD1. V was pared by 7 bases and J by 8 bases, with 4 bases of the junction left unmatched. This CDR3 comprises 11 residues. In nucleotides, the CDR3 is TGTGCCAGCACCGAGACAGGGGGCTACACCTTC. Protein product: CASTETGGYTF.

In its sample, this clonotype was seen many times. The chain couples TRBV7-2 to TRBJ2-3; 7 bases are shared with TRBD1. Unmatched junction bases numbered 12, after V lost 5 bases and J lost 7 bases. In germline, CDR1 is SGHTA, CDR2 FQGNSA. The CDR3 covers 15 residues. CDR3 in DNA: TGTGCCAGCAGCGCTGATGTTCCAGGGGGAAATACGCAGTATTTT. It encodes CASSADVPGGNTQYF.

This clonotype came up a few times. CDR3 DNA sequence: TGTGCCAGCCGGCGGGACAGGGTTACCTACGAGCAGTACTTC. The encoded protein is CASRRDRVTYEQYF. The chain recombines TRBV2 with TRBJ2-7, with 9 bases lining up with TRBD1. Germline trimming cut 8 bases from V and 2 bases from J; bases unmatched to any gene: 7. Germline V gene sequence: CDR1 SNHLY, CDR2 FYNNEI. The CDR3 length is 14 residues. Looking up the rest from reference TRBV2 and TRBJ2-7 gives the full variable domain: EPEVTQTPSHQVTQMGQEVILRCVPISNHLYFYWYRQILGQKVEFLVSFYNNEISEKSEIFDDQFSVERPDGSNFTLKIRSTKLEDSAMYFCASRRDRVTYEQYFGPGTRLTVT.

The chain is built from TRBV18 and TRBJ2-1; maybe TRBD2 (5 bases). The CDR3 sequence is 15 residues long. Germline CDR1 and CDR2: KGHSH and LQKENI. The V gene lost 2 bases and the J gene lost 0 bases, with 8 bases spanning the gap. The CDR3 spells CASSPTGSSYNEQFF. The CDR3 region has the DNA TGTGCCAGCTCACCAACGGGGAGCTCCTACAATGAGCAGTTCTTC.

The CDR3 protein is CASSPSGRPQTDTQYF. Here the CDR3 DNA reads TGTGCCAGCAGTCCCAGCGGGAGGCCCCAGACAGATACGCAGTATTTT. The chain recombines TRBV12-3 or TRBV12-4 with TRBJ2-3; 9 nucleotides align to TRBD2. After removal of 5 bases from V and 3 bases from J, the junction contained 9 bases not matched to a gene. CDR3 length equals 16 residues.